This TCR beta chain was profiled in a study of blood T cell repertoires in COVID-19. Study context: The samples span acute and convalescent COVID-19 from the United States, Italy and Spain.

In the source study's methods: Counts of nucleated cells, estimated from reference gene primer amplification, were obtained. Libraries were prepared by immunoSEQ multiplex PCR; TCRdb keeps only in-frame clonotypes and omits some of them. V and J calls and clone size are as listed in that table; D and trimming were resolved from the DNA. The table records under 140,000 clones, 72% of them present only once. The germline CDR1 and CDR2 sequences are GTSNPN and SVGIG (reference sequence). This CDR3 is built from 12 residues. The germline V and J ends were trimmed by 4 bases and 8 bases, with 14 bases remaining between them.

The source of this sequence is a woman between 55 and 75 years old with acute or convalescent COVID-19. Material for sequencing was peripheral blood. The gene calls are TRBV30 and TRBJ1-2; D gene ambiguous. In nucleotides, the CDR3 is TGTGCCTGGACGTTTAGCGGGAACGGCTACACCTTC. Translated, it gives CAWTFSGNGYTF.